This T cell receptor (beta chain) was recorded in a study of blood T cell repertoires in COVID-19. Overall study context: Researchers got acute and convalescent COVID-19 samples from the United States, Italy and Spain. In each case, the material was cDNA or gDNA derived from T cells, B-cell-depleted T cells, or PBMCs.

V was cut by 3 bases and J by 1 base, with 10 bases left in between. The CDR3 extends over 15 amino acids. CDR1 MDHEN and CDR2 SYDVKM come from the germline V gene. In the original analysis: The authors estimated nucleated cell counts from reference gene primer amplification. Some clones are missing from TCRdb's copy, which holds only in-frame ones; the method was immunoSEQ multiplex PCR. The V and J calls and clone size were taken over from that table, and D and trimming were inferred from the DNA. The data hold roughly 260,000 clones, with around 82% observed a single time. The TCR originated in a woman in her seventies with acute or convalescent COVID-19. The chain combines TRBV28 with TRBJ1-5; D unclear. The sequenced sample consisted of peripheral blood. The CDR3 loop is CASSLTGWSNQPQHF. CDR3 coding DNA: TGTGCCAGCAGTTTGACCGGGTGGAGCAATCAGCCCCAGCATTTT.